Sequencing of this TCR beta chain was carried out in a study of T cell responses to AZD1222 COVID-19 vaccine. Study results and caveats: Rises in breadth and depth of Spike-specific TCRs came after two AZD1222 doses. Every sample of the repertoires postdated the peak T cell response. Females outnumbered males among donors, who were mostly white British; clonal diversity was possibly underestimated. Dominant at 160-218 and 743-854, vaccine-associated CD4 TCRs also spanned spike.

The assay was immunoSEQ multiplex PCR, and TCRdb's table has in-frame clones only and misses some. The sample lists 100,000 to 150,000 clones; 85% to 95% were seen once. This CDR3 is 13 amino acids long. Germline assignment: CDR1 SQVTM and CDR2 ANQGSEA. V dropped 7 bases and J dropped 4 bases, with 13 bases sitting between them. As concerns this clone: Its antigen remains unidentified.

The sample in question was peripheral blood, obtained 28 days after the second AZD1222 dose. The clonotype comes from an adult who received the AZD1222 COVID-19 vaccine. The J gene is TRBJ1-4, the V gene TRBV29-1; tentative D call: TRBD1 (6 bases). CDR3 amino acids: CSATGIHNEKLFF. CDR3 nucleotide sequence: TGCAGCGCAACAGGGATACATAATGAAAAACTGTTTTTT.